The entry below gives a single T cell receptor (beta chain) sequence along with its context. Its cognate antigen is unknown. The CDR3 runs 14 residues. Trimming shortened V by 3 bases and J by 5 bases, and 13 bases separated the two germline ends. In germline, CDR1 is SGHVS, CDR2 FNYEAQ. These data originate in a study of OX40 agonist ivuxolimab in advanced cancers. The wider study: Partial responses occurred in three patients (one hepatocellular carcinoma, two cutaneous melanoma). Study-wide results and caveats: CD4+ and CD8+ blood T cells expanded clonally by week 6 at 0.1 to 3.0 mg/kg. Among some nonresponders, normalized T-cell clonal expansion was also low. Expanded clones belonging to CD8+ T cells outnumbered, on average, those of CD4+.

Using immunoSEQ multiplex PCR, the repertoire was profiled, and TCRdb retains in-frame clones only, with some absent. The data hold about 48,000 clones, with approximately 90% observed a single time. The specimen was CD4+ or CD8+ T cells sorted from blood, collected in a trial of the OX40 agonist ivuxolimab. This chain connects TRBV7-6 to TRBJ1-2; TRBD1 might be the D (5 bases). The origin of this receptor is an adult with an advanced solid tumor such as melanoma, head and neck, liver or kidney cancer. The CDR3 nucleotides are TGTGCCAGCAGCTTTACGGGACCTGAATATGGCTACACCTTC. Translating gives CASSFTGPEYGYTF. Full variable domain (remainder filled in from reference TRBV7-6 and TRBJ1-2): GAGVSQSPRYKVTKRGQDVALRCDPISGHVSLYWYRQALGQGPEFLTYFNYEAQQDKSGLPNDRFSAERPEGSISTLTIQRTEQRDSAMYRCASSFTGPEYGYTFGSGTRLTVV.